Presented here are 27 T cell receptor beta chains from one specimen sequenced in a study of cytomegalovirus exposure and HLA in healthy donors. The PCR used 60 Vbeta and 13 Jbeta primers. Produced via immunoSEQ multiplex PCR; TCRdb's table is partial and in-frame only. The repertoire has roughly 150,000 clones, roughly four fifths of them found once; the top ten carry under 2%. The specimen sequenced was PBMCs. The receptors here all came from a woman between 18 and 30 years old in good health and CMV-seronegative.

The chain joins TRBV11-2 to TRBJ2-5; D might be TRBD2 (6 bases). Germline lookup yields CDR1 SGHAT and CDR2 FQNNGV. The CDR3 spans 15 residues. The V end lost 4 bases, the J end lost 0 bases, and 12 bases lay between the germline ends. Here the CDR3 reads CASSSWLADQETQYF. DNA of the CDR3: TGTGCCAGCAGCTCCTGGTTAGCGGACCAAGAGACCCAGTACTTC.

The chain recombines TRBV5-6 with TRBJ1-2; TRBD1 agrees at 9 bases. V was pared by 2 bases and J by 2 bases, with 7 bases of the junction left unmatched. The CDR3 runs 16 residues. Germline CDR1 reads SGHDT; CDR2 reads YYEEEE. This chain's CDR3 is CASSLSGTGLNYGYTF. CDR3 in DNA: TGTGCCAGCAGCTTATCCGGGACAGGGTTAAACTATGGCTACACCTTC.

This chain uses TRBV29-1 with TRBJ2-7; no definite D call. The germline V gene has CDR1 SQVTM and CDR2 ANQGSEA. Between the trimmed V and J ends, which lost 0 bases and 4 bases, there was a span of 10 bases. The CDR3 loop spans 13 amino acids. CDR3 region: CSVEDQPGYEQYF. For the CDR3, the DNA is TGCAGCGTTGAAGATCAGCCAGGTTACGAGCAGTACTTC.

The rearrangement links TRBV7-9 to TRBJ2-3; perhaps TRBD1 as D (6 bases). The CDR3 has 13 amino acids. Germline V gene sequence: CDR1 SEHNR, CDR2 FQNEAQ (reference sequence). V shed 5 bases and J shed 14 bases, with 20 bases lying between them. Here the CDR3 reads CASSEGVFGQPYF. In DNA, the CDR3 is TGTGCCAGCAGCGAGGGGGTGTTCGGACAGCCGTATTTT.

This clone is a singleton in its sample. The chain recombines TRBV30 with TRBJ2-7; perhaps TRBD2 as D (7 bases). The CDR3 length is 15 residues. V was shortened by 0 bases and J by 4 bases, with 16 bases between the two germline ends. The germline V gene encodes CDR1 GTSNPN and CDR2 SVGIG (reference sequence). CDR3 in amino acids: CAWSVSAGDRYEQYF. The CDR3 DNA reads as TGTGCCTGGAGTGTATCGGCGGGAGACAGGTACGAGCAGTACTTC. The variable domain in full, with the rest retrieved from reference TRBV30 and TRBJ2-7, is SQTIHQWPATLVQPVGSPLSLECTVEGTSNPNLYWYRQAAGRGLQLLFYSVGIGQISSEVPQNLSASRPQDRQFILSSKKLLLSDSGFYLCAWSVSAGDRYEQYFGPGTRLTVT.

V usage is TRBV19 and J usage is TRBJ1-5; D not resolved. From germline, CDR1 is LNHDA and CDR2 SQIVND (reference sequence). Trimming took 9 bases from V and 0 from J, leaving 15 bases between them. The length of the CDR3 is 15 residues. CDR3 coding DNA: TGTGCCAGCGAAGTAACAGTCCTTAGCAATCAGCCCCAGCATTTT. Its translation is CASEVTVLSNQPQHF.

V and J are TRBV6-5 and TRBJ1-2; tentatively, D is TRBD1 (6 bases). The germline V and J ends were trimmed by 4 bases and 4 bases, with 10 bases remaining between them. Germline V gene data show CDR1 as MNHEY and CDR2 as SVGAGI. The CDR3 consists of 13 residues. The CDR3 loop reads CASSSGHRYGYTF. Written as DNA, the CDR3 is TGTGCCAGCAGTTCGGGACACCGCTATGGCTACACCTTC.

The genes are TRBV6-6 and TRBJ2-7, with 11 bases that match TRBD2. The germline gives CDR1 MNHNY, CDR2 SVGAGI (reference sequence). V was clipped by 5 bases and J by 7 bases; unmatched bases: 4. CDR3 length: 13 residues. CDR3 sequence reads: CASSQTSGVEQYF. As DNA, the CDR3 is TGTGCCAGCAGTCAGACTAGCGGGGTGGAGCAGTACTTC.

This chain joins TRBV9 and TRBJ1-1; a possible D gene is TRBD1 (6 bases). The V end lost 3 bases, the J end lost 4 bases, and 19 bases lay between the germline ends. This CDR3 is built from 16 residues. Per the germline V gene, CDR1 is SGDLS and CDR2 is YYNGEE. The CDR3 nucleotides are TGTGCCAGCAGCGGAAACCGGGACAATTCCGGCACTGAAGCTTTCTTT. Translating it yields CASSGNRDNSGTEAFF. The full variable domain, its missing parts supplied by reference TRBV9 and TRBJ1-1, is DSGVTQTPKHLITATGQRVTLRCSPRSGDLSVYWYQQSLDQGLQFLIQYYNGEERAKGNILERFSAQQFPDLHSELNLSSLELGDSALYFCASSGNRDNSGTEAFFGQGTRLTVV.

The chain joins TRBV10-1 to TRBJ2-7; 9 bases agree with TRBD1. V lost 3 bases to trimming and J lost 5 bases; unmatched junction nucleotides: 2. The CDR3 has 13 residues. Germline V gene lookup returns CDR1 WNHNN and CDR2 SYGVQD (reference sequence). The CDR3 nucleotides read TGCGCCAGCAGTGATGGACAGGGGAACGAGCAGTACTTC. Translation gives CASSDGQGNEQYF.

This chain connects TRBV7-6 to TRBJ1-1; possible D gene TRBD1, 5 bases. Germline V gene data show CDR1 as SGHVS and CDR2 as FNYEAQ. The V end was cut by 7 bases, the J end by 2 bases, with 11 bases between. There are 13 residues in the CDR3. CDR3 DNA: TGTGCCAGCACCAAGACAGTCAACACTGAAGCTTTCTTT. Translated, it gives CASTKTVNTEAFF.

This CDR3 is CASSVGFGTSGYSADTQYF. The CDR3 DNA reads TGTGCCAGCAGCGTAGGGTTTGGGACTAGCGGATACTCGGCAGATACGCAGTATTTT. The chain employs TRBV9 and TRBJ2-3; 11 bases are shared with TRBD2. This CDR3 spans 19 amino acids. After removal of 0 bases from V and 4 bases from J, the junction contained 13 bases not matched to a gene. Per the germline V gene, CDR1 is SGDLS and CDR2 is YYNGEE.

The V gene is TRBV6-6, the J gene TRBJ2-3; 11 bases agree with TRBD1. The length of the CDR3 is 15 residues. Trimming cost V 6 bases and J 1 base; bases outside gene matches: 3. CDR1 MNHNY and CDR2 SVGAGI come from the germline V gene (reference sequence). The CDR3 DNA sequence: TGTGCCAGCAGGCCGGGACAGGGGGGCACAGATACGCAGTATTTT. Its protein product is CASRPGQGGTDTQYF.

The rearrangement uses TRBV11-3 and TRBJ2-7; perhaps TRBD1 as D (6 bases). The ends were cut back, 3 bases at V and 4 bases at J, with 13 bases in the middle. CDR3 length: 14 residues. Germline CDR1 SGHNT, CDR2 YENEEA. The CDR3 region has the DNA TGTGCCAGCAGCTTCCGGGACACAATTTACGAGCAGTACTTC. Translating gives CASSFRDTIYEQYF.

The rearrangement uses TRBV4-1 and TRBJ1-1; possibly TRBD1 for D (5 bases). Germline CDR1 reads MGHRA; CDR2 reads YSYEKL. The V and J ends lost 5 bases and 1 base respectively, with 20 bases between them. CDR3 size: 17 residues. For the CDR3, the DNA is TGCGCCAGCAGCGCTCATTACCGGGACTTACAGAACACTGAAGCTTTCTTT. It encodes CASSAHYRDLQNTEAFF.

The chain has TRBV13 and TRBJ2-3, with unresolved D. Trimming shortened V by 2 bases and J by 5 bases, and 8 bases separated the two germline ends. The germline V gene has CDR1 PRHDT and CDR2 FYEKMQ (reference sequence). There are 13 residues in the CDR3. The CDR3 DNA reads as TGTGCCAGCAGCTTAAACCGGAGAGATACGCAGTATTTT. It is translated as CASSLNRRDTQYF.

The chain uses TRBV18 and TRBJ2-7; tentative D call: TRBD1 (5 bases). Trimming stripped 2 bases from V and 3 bases from J, with 11 bases between. Germline CDR1 reads KGHSH; CDR2 reads LQKENI. There are 14 residues in the CDR3. CDR3 amino acids: CASSPRGGYYEQYF. CDR3 DNA: TGTGCCAGCTCACCAAGGGGCGGATACTACGAGCAGTACTTC.

The genes are TRBV28 and TRBJ1-2; 10 nucleotides match TRBD1. Germline values: CDR1 MDHEN, CDR2 SYDVKM. The V segment lost 1 base and the J segment 8 bases; nucleotides outside the gene matches: 13. The length of the CDR3 is 17 residues. CDR3 loop: CASSLSQSGTGARGYTF. The CDR3 coding sequence is TGTGCCAGCAGTTTATCTCAGTCCGGGACAGGGGCCAGGGGCTACACCTTC.

The chain has TRBV2 and TRBJ2-5; TRBD1 aligns across 9 bases. The CDR3 runs to 13 residues. Trimming cost V 3 bases and J 5 bases; bases outside gene matches: 1. In germline, CDR1 is SNHLY, CDR2 FYNNEI. CDR3 sequence: CASSDTGGETQYF. The CDR3 DNA follows: TGTGCCAGCAGTGATACAGGGGGCGAGACCCAGTACTTC.

CDR3 nucleotide sequence: TGTGCCAGTAGCACCGCGACAGGGCGTGGATCCTACGAGCAGTACTTC. Its protein is CASSTATGRGSYEQYF. The J gene is TRBJ2-7, the V gene TRBV19; TRBD1 agrees at 7 bases. V lost 6 bases, J lost 1 base, and 12 bases stayed unmatched. CDR1 is LNHDA, CDR2 SQIVND, per germline (reference sequence). The CDR3 has 16 amino acids.

The chain is built from TRBV18 and TRBJ2-5; D gene unclear. The CDR3 has 13 residues. From germline, CDR1 is KGHSH and CDR2 LQKENI. The ends were cut back, 5 bases at V and 5 bases at J, with 12 bases in the middle. CDR3 nucleotide sequence: TGTGCCAGCTCAAACCTAGTGAGGGAGACCCAGTACTTC. As protein: CASSNLVRETQYF.

The chain is built from TRBV2 and TRBJ2-2; 12 bases match TRBD2. The CDR3 runs to 14 residues. CDR1 and CDR2 (germline): SNHLY, FYNNEI. The V gene end was trimmed by 6 bases and the J gene end by 6 bases; junction bases not matched to a gene: 2. This CDR3 reads CASSPSGGAGELFF. DNA of the CDR3: TGTGCCAGCAGCCCTAGCGGGGGGGCCGGGGAGCTGTTTTTT.

The chain couples TRBV6-4 to TRBJ1-1; D is possibly TRBD1 (6 bases). The CDR3 is 14 amino acids. Trimming pared 6 bases from V and 1 base from J, leaving 12 bases between. Germline-derived CDR1 and CDR2 are MRHNA and SNTAGT. The CDR3 loop is CASRSDSRNTEAFF. CDR3 bases: TGTGCCAGCAGATCGGACAGTAGGAACACTGAAGCTTTCTTT.

The chain employs TRBV5-1 and TRBJ2-7, with 9 bases aligning to TRBD1. This CDR3 contains 17 residues. The ends lost 4 bases at V and 0 bases at J; junction bases unmatched: 11. The V gene's germline CDR1 is SGHRS and CDR2 YFSETQ. CDR3 in DNA: TGCGCCAGCAGCCGAACCTACGGGACAGGGAGCTCCTACGAGCAGTACTTC. This codes for CASSRTYGTGSSYEQYF.

This rearrangement joins TRBV6-1 to TRBJ1-2; the D gene is possibly TRBD1 (6 bases). The CDR3 extends over 14 amino acids. CDR1 and CDR2 (germline): MNHNS, SASEGT. The ends were cut back, 7 bases at V and 8 bases at J, with 20 bases in the middle. As DNA, the CDR3 is TGTGCCAGCATTCAGTCACGGGGGGCTCGCGGCTACACCTTC. It is translated as CASIQSRGARGYTF.

This clone was counted a single time. The gene calls are TRBV6-5 and TRBJ1-1; no firm D call. The V and J ends lost 0 bases and 0 bases respectively, with 11 bases between them. This CDR3 spans 16 amino acids. Per germline, CDR1 MNHEY and CDR2 SVGAGI. CDR3 residues: CASSYSMLAMNTEAFF. The CDR3 nucleotides are TGTGCCAGCAGTTACTCGATGCTCGCGATGAACACTGAAGCTTTCTTT.

V is TRBV5-1 and J is TRBJ2-7, with D possibly being TRBD2 (6 bases). Per germline, CDR1 SGHRS and CDR2 YFSETQ. There are 15 residues in the CDR3. Trimming stripped 3 bases from V and 3 bases from J, with 16 bases between. The CDR3 region has the DNA TGCGCCAGCAGCTCCACGGAGGGACTGAGCTACGAGCAGTACTTC. As protein: CASSSTEGLSYEQYF.